These T cell receptor beta chains were read from a single sample in a study of PD-1 blockade in classical Hodgkin lymphoma. Sequencing used immunoSEQ multiplex PCR; TCRdb keeps in-frame clones, though not all of them. Here the sample spans tens of thousands of clones, roughly 94% being singletons. The sample consisted of peripheral blood mononuclear cells (PBMCs). Source of these receptors: a human donor with classical Hodgkin lymphoma. The CDR3 runs from the conserved cysteine through the conserved F or W. A D gene is named only where the DNA matches it firmly. The size entry is marked missing in some rows and otherwise reads once, few, many or a size class.

d_call | j_call | cdr3_length | clone_size | v_call | cdr3_aa | cdr3_nt
. | TRBJ1-2 | 14 | once | TRBV9 | CASSVTGRNYGYTF | TGTGCCAGCAGCGTAACGGGGCGGAACTATGGCTACACCTTC
TRBD1 | TRBJ1-6 | 15 | . | TRBV5-1 | CASSLDRGTRSPLHF | TGCGCCAGCAGCTTGGACAGGGGTACACGCTCACCCCTCCACTTT
TRBD1 | TRBJ2-7 | 18 | . | TRBV7-9 | CASSLDGPTGTGPREQYF | TGTGCCAGCAGCTTAGACGGGCCCACCGGGACAGGGCCCCGCGAGCAGTACTTC
TRBD2 | TRBJ2-3 | 16 | . | TRBV5-4 | CASSLVASGGADTQYF | TGTGCCAGCAGCTTGGTGGCTAGCGGGGGCGCAGATACGCAGTATTTT
. | TRBJ2-6 | 15 | . | TRBV4-3 | CASSTGDSGANVLTF | TGCGCCAGCAGCACCGGGGACTCTGGGGCCAACGTCCTGACTTTC
. | TRBJ2-1 | 16 | once | TRBV2 | CASSVLGAGINNEQFF | TGTGCCAGCAGTGTTTTGGGGGCCGGGATAAATAATGAGCAGTTCTTC
TRBD1 | TRBJ1-6 | 17 | . | TRBV5-6 | CATSPRGSSSYNSPLHF | TGTGCCACGAGCCCCAGGGGGTCCAGCTCCTATAATTCACCCCTCCACTTT
. | TRBJ1-1 | 13 | . | TRBV5-6 | CASSLTANTEAFF | TGTGCCAGCAGCTTGACAGCGAACACTGAGGCTTTCTTT
TRBD2 | TRBJ2-5 | 16 | . | TRBV9 | CASSSRLAGGPETQYF | TGTGCCAGCAGCTCCCGACTAGCGGGGGGGCCTGAGACCCAGTACTTC
. | TRBJ1-1 | 16 | . | TRBV7-9 | CASSLDLLPENTEAFF | TGTGCCAGCAGCTTAGACCTCCTACCCGAGAACACTGAAGCTTTCTTT
TRBD1 | TRBJ1-2 | 13 | once | TRBV6-5 | CASGWTGLYGYTF | TGTGCCAGCGGCTGGACAGGTCTCTATGGCTACACCTTC
TRBD2 | TRBJ2-2 | 16 | once | TRBV6-6 | CASSSWGLAGTGELFF | TGTGCCAGCAGTTCCTGGGGACTAGCGGGTACCGGGGAGCTGTTTTTT
TRBD1 | TRBJ1-5 | 14 | . | TRBV28 | CASSPWQGGQPQHF | TGTGCCAGCAGTCCATGGCAGGGGGGTCAGCCCCAGCATTTT
TRBD1 | TRBJ1-2 | 14 | . | TRBV5-1 | CASSLVGQGWEYTF | TGCGCCAGCAGCTTGGTCGGACAGGGGTGGGAGTACACCTTC
TRBD1 | TRBJ1-4 | 14 | . | TRBV19 | CASSPDREVEKLFF | TGTGCCAGTAGTCCAGACAGGGAAGTTGAAAAACTGTTTTTT
. | TRBJ2-7 | 14 | . | TRBV10-2 | CASSEPQVSYEQYF | TGCGCCAGCAGTGAGCCACAGGTTTCCTACGAGCAGTACTTC
. | TRBJ1-2 | 14 | . | TRBV9 | CASSVEAGYYGYTF | TGTGCCAGCAGCGTAGAGGCAGGCTACTATGGCTACACCTTC
. | TRBJ1-2 | 13 | . | TRBV30 | CAWSGQINYGYTF | TGTGCCTGGAGTGGCCAGATCAACTATGGCTACACCTTC
. | TRBJ1-1 | 15 | . | TRBV4-3 | CASSQMYGVGTEAFF | TGCGCCAGCAGCCAAATGTATGGGGTCGGCACTGAAGCTTTCTTT
. | TRBJ1-5 | 14 | . | TRBV7-9 | CASSLGGYNQPQHF | TGTGCCAGCAGCTTAGGAGGGTACAATCAGCCCCAGCATTTT
TRBD1 | TRBJ1-1 | 12 | . | TRBV30 | CACHTGVPEAFF | TGTGCCTGTCATACAGGGGTCCCTGAAGCTTTCTTT
. | TRBJ2-1 | 15 | . | TRBV5-1 | CASSWGRTIYNEQFF | TGCGCCAGCAGCTGGGGACGGACCATCTACAATGAGCAGTTCTTC